This T cell receptor (beta chain) was retrieved from a study of cytomegalovirus exposure and HLA in healthy donors. This clone showed up just a few times. Germline-derived CDR1 and CDR2 are SEHNR and FQNEAQ (reference sequence). Trimming left V 2 bases short and J 2 bases short, with 7 bases between. This CDR3 has 13 residues. The PCR was carried out with 60 Vbeta primers and 13 Jbeta primers. The table came from immunoSEQ multiplex PCR; TCRdb's copy has only in-frame clones and leaves some out. The sample has around 160,000 clones, 68% seen once. This sequence originates from a man aged 45-65 years in good health and CMV-seronegative. The chain is built from TRBV7-9 and TRBJ2-7; maybe TRBD1 (5 bases). The sample consisted of PBMCs. CDR3 coding DNA: TGTGCCAGCAGCTTAACGACAGCCTACGAGCAGTACTTC. Residues: CASSLTTAYEQYF.